This entry lists 25 T cell receptor beta chains sequenced from one sample in a study of vaccination and CD4 T cells after COVID-19 (dated by TCRdb to the early 2020s). Read against the paper, the sample's treatment or condition label means: approximately 10-day PBMC culture with coronavirus spike peptide pools or control peptides (ViraFEST assay). CD4+ T cells from unexposed donors were collected before the COVID-19 pandemic (2011-2018). The library was prepared using PCR. Data came from an Illumina iSeq 100. DNA from cultured CD4+ T cells underwent TCR sequencing with the Oncomine TCR Beta short-read assay at the Johns Hopkins FTIC core. TCRdb applied fastp at Q25 and MiXCR to the public reads, then kept only in-frame beta chains. Every entry covers one CDR3 protein and lists the most common genes and DNA from its rows. The sample contains 7,000 or so distinct CDR3 sequences, roughly 40% of them found a single time. Of the sample, about 40% falls within the top ten clones.

No antigens are known for them. The sequenced sample consisted of CD4+ T cells from blood, cultured in vitro. These TCRs come from a human donor in good health.

This clonotype was counted only a few times. V and J are TRBV6-1 and TRBJ1-5; TRBD1 aligns across 7 bases. J was trimmed by 5 bases and V by 6 bases; bases with no gene match: 7. Per the germline V gene, CDR1 is MNHNS and CDR2 is SASEGT. The CDR3 has 14 amino acids. In DNA form, the CDR3 reads TGTGCCAGCAGCGATGGAGGGGGCCATCAGCCCCAGCATTTT. This gives the protein CASSDGGGHQPQHF.

V gene TRBV14 combines with J gene TRBJ2-7, with D unresolved. The CDR3 totals 13 residues. The germline V gene has CDR1 SGHDN and CDR2 FVKESK. With 2 bases removed from V and 9 bases from J, the gap between germline ends came to 14 bases. CDR3 region: CASSQQSYTAQYF. DNA for the CDR3: TGTGCCAGCAGCCAACAGTCGTACACCGCGCAGTACTTC.

This clonotype has just a few counts. This chain connects TRBV7-9 to TRBJ1-2; 7 nucleotides match TRBD1. This CDR3 has 18 residues. Per the germline V gene, CDR1 is SEHNR and CDR2 is FQNEAQ (reference sequence). J was trimmed by 5 bases and V by 8 bases; bases with no gene match: 23. The CDR3 here is CASLMGTWTGGVLYGYTF. The CDR3 DNA reads as TGTGCCAGCTTAATGGGGACCTGGACAGGAGGAGTCTTGTATGGCTACACCTTC.

A single count supports this clonotype. This rearrangement joins TRBV2 to TRBJ1-5; D is undetermined. The CDR3 sequence is 12 residues long. From germline, CDR1 is SNHLY and CDR2 FYNNEI. The germline V and J ends were trimmed by 2 bases and 9 bases, with 8 bases remaining between them. CDR3 in amino acids: CASSEYRWPQHF. The CDR3 DNA sequence: TGTGCCAGCAGTGAATATCGTTGGCCCCAGCATTTT.

This clonotype was observed a single time. The chain uses TRBV28 and TRBJ2-2; 7 nucleotides match TRBD2. Germline V lookup: CDR1 MDHEN, CDR2 SYDVKM. The CDR3 spans 17 residues. J gave up 0 bases and V 5 bases, and 9 bases lay outside the gene matches. For the CDR3, the DNA is TGTGCCAGCAGTCTCGGCCGGGACTATTCGAACACCGGGGAGCTGTTTTTT. As protein: CASSLGRDYSNTGELFF. The variable domain in full, with the rest retrieved from reference TRBV28 and TRBJ2-2, is DVKVTQSSRYLVKRTGEKVFLECVQDMDHENMFWYRQDPGLGLRLIYFSYDVKMKEKGDIPEGYSVSREKKERFSLILESASTNQTSMYLCASSLGRDYSNTGELFFGEGSRLTVL.

Notes on this clonotype: One end of the junction fails to match germline, which may point to a read error. The chain links TRBV20-1 to TRBJ1-2, with 7 positions matching TRBD1. Looked up from germline, CDR1 is DFQATT and CDR2 is SNEGSKA (reference sequence). This CDR3 is 15 amino acids long. This chain's CDR3 is CSAGDYGTERYGYTF. The DNA of the CDR3 is TGCAGTGCTGGAGACTACGGGACAGAACGCTATGGCTACACCTTC.

This clonotype was detected a few times. V and J are TRBV7-2 and TRBJ2-2; 9 nucleotides agree with TRBD2. The CDR3 spans 15 residues. V was clipped by 6 bases and J by 6 bases; unmatched bases: 8. Looked up from germline, CDR1 is SGHTA and CDR2 is FQGNSA. The CDR3 protein is CASREAGTSSGELFF. In DNA, the CDR3 is TGTGCCAGCAGAGAAGCCGGGACTAGCTCCGGGGAGCTGTTTTTT.

This rearrangement joins TRBV6-2 or TRBV6-3 to TRBJ1-1; D gene ambiguous. Germline loops: CDR1 MNHEY, CDR2 SVGEGT. CDR3 length: 14 residues. V was pared by 5 bases and J by 1 base, with 11 bases between. This chain's CDR3 is CASSRSTANTEAFF. CDR3 nucleotides: TGTGCCAGCAGTCGGAGCACTGCGAACACTGAAGCTTTCTTT.

This clonotype ranks as medium-sized (0.01 to 0.1%). The chain combines TRBV19 with TRBJ1-2; 8 nucleotides line up with TRBD1. J lost 8 bases, V lost 4 bases, and 6 bases had no gene match. This CDR3 comprises 13 residues. From germline, CDR1 is LNHDA and CDR2 SQIVND (reference sequence). The CDR3 protein is CASSTDGQGGYTF. The CDR3 bases are TGTGCCAGTAGTACCGACGGACAGGGAGGCTACACCTTC.

The table lists this clonotype with a count of one. The genes are TRBV19 and TRBJ1-5; D not resolved. V gave up 4 bases and J gave up 6 bases, with 13 bases separating them. Germline V gene data show CDR1 as LNHDA and CDR2 as SQIVND (reference sequence). This CDR3 contains 14 residues. The chain's CDR3 is CASSNPGQIQPQHF. The CDR3 region has the DNA TGTGCCAGTAGTAACCCCGGCCAGATTCAGCCCCAGCATTTT. The full variable domain, in which reference TRBV19 and TRBJ1-5 provide the parts outside the CDR3, is DGGITQSPKYLFRKEGQNVTLSCEQNLNHDAMYWYRQDPGQGLRLIYYSQIVNDFQKGDIAEGYSVSREKKESFPLTVTSAQKNPTAFYLCASSNPGQIQPQHFGDGTRLSIL.

This rearrangement joins TRBV6-2 or TRBV6-3 to TRBJ1-6, with 10 bases aligning to TRBD1. The germline gives CDR1 MNHEY, CDR2 SVGEGT. The CDR3 contains 15 residues. The V gene end was trimmed by 2 bases and the J gene end by 10 bases; junction bases not matched to a gene: 5. The DNA for the CDR3 is TGTGCCAGCAGTTACCCGGGACAGGGGTCATCACCCCTCCACTTT. It translates to CASSYPGQGSSPLHF.

V usage is TRBV6-1 and J usage is TRBJ2-7, with D perhaps TRBD1 or TRBD2 (6 bases each). This CDR3 has 13 amino acids. Trimming took off 7 bases at V and 6 bases at J, with 16 bases between the two ends. The germline CDR1 and CDR2 sequences are MNHNS and SASEGT. DNA of the CDR3: TGTGCCAGCAAGGGGGGCGCTGGGGGCGAGCAGTACTTC. Amino acids: CASKGGAGGEQYF.

A few counts support this clonotype. The chain recombines TRBV27 with TRBJ1-2, with TRBD1 matching 9 bases. The CDR3 runs to 13 residues. The germline CDR1 and CDR2 sequences are MNHEY and SMNVEV (reference sequence). V dropped 7 bases and J dropped 6; count of bases not matched to a gene: 6. CDR3 nucleotide sequence: TGTGCCAGCATGTTGACAGGGGGGCATGGCTACACCTTC. It is translated as CASMLTGGHGYTF.

The table lists this clonotype with a few counts. The rearrangement joins TRBV7-2 to TRBJ2-1; D may be TRBD1 (6 bases). V lost 5 bases to trimming and J lost 3 bases, with 11 bases between them. The V gene's germline CDR1 is SGHTA and CDR2 FQGNSA. This CDR3 has 14 amino acids. The CDR3, as DNA: TGTGCCAGCAGCCTATCGGACAGCTACAATGAGCAGTTCTTC. Translated: CASSLSDSYNEQFF.

This chain connects TRBV7-2 to TRBJ2-5, with D possibly being TRBD1 (6 bases). The CDR3 is 13 residues long. Germline V gives CDR1 SGHTA, CDR2 FQGNSA. Trimming stripped 1 base from V and 7 bases from J, with 10 bases between. CDR3 sequence reads: CASSLVGGGTQYF. CDR3 nucleotide sequence: TGTGCCAGCAGCTTAGTAGGGGGTGGGACCCAGTACTTC.

The V and J genes are TRBV7-9 and TRBJ2-5; perhaps TRBD1 as D (6 bases). The V end was cut by 1 base, the J end by 5 bases, with 14 bases between. There are 15 residues in the CDR3. Germline-derived CDR1 and CDR2 are SEHNR and FQNEAQ (reference sequence). As DNA, the CDR3 is TGTGCCAGCAGCTTAGATCACAGGGCTCACGAGACCCAGTACTTC. The encoded protein is CASSLDHRAHETQYF.

This chain links TRBV7-9 with TRBJ1-5; D gene uncertain. Germline V gene data show CDR1 as SEHNR and CDR2 as FQNEAQ (reference sequence). Trimming removed 5 bases from V and 3 bases from J, with 11 bases in between. The CDR3 is made up of 14 amino acids. The CDR3 DNA is TGTGCCAGCAGCGAAGGGTGGGTCAATCAGCCCCAGCATTTT. This translates into CASSEGWVNQPQHF. Full variable domain (missing parts from reference TRBV7-9 and TRBJ1-5): DTGVSQNPRHKITKRGQNVTFRCDPISEHNRLYWYRQTLGQGPEFLTYFQNEAQLEKSRLLSDRFSAERPKGSFSTLEIQRTEQGDSAMYLCASSEGWVNQPQHFGDGTRLSIL.

This chain joins TRBV6-2 or TRBV6-3 and TRBJ2-1; 7 bases match TRBD2. CDR1 and CDR2 (germline): MNHEY, SVGEGT. V dropped 2 bases and J dropped 4; count of bases not matched to a gene: 8. The length of the CDR3 is 16 residues. The CDR3 sequence: CASSYGVAGPYNEQFF. DNA of the CDR3: TGTGCCAGCAGTTACGGGGTAGCGGGTCCTTACAATGAGCAGTTCTTC.

In this sample, this clonotype turned up a few times. The V and J genes are TRBV10-1 and TRBJ1-2; D is uncertain. V lost 2 bases and J 3 bases, leaving 7 bases between the germline ends. The CDR3 extends over 13 amino acids. In germline, CDR1 is WNHNN, CDR2 SYGVQD (reference sequence). CDR3 nucleotides: TGCGCCAGCAGTGAGCACAGCGACTATGGCTACACCTTC. Encoded protein: CASSEHSDYGYTF.

The genes are TRBV7-2 and TRBJ1-1; D is uncertain. The V gene lost 5 bases and the J gene lost 0 bases, with 7 bases spanning the gap. The CDR3 has 13 residues. Germline-derived CDR1 and CDR2 are SGHTA and FQGNSA. The CDR3 coding sequence is TGTGCCAGCAGCACCCGTATGAACACTGAAGCTTTCTTT. It is translated as CASSTRMNTEAFF.

This clonotype turned up a few times. The rearrangement joins TRBV7-2 to TRBJ1-2, with D uncertain. Germline CDR1 reads SGHTA; CDR2 reads FQGNSA. The CDR3 spans 14 residues. Deletions cut 1 base from V and 1 base from J, with 7 bases between. The CDR3 nucleotides read TGTGCCAGCAGCTTAGACGGGGATAACTATGGCTACACCTTC. This translates into CASSLDGDNYGYTF.

In nucleotides, the CDR3 is TGCAGCGCGGACAGGGGGTCGAACACTGAAGCTTTCTTT. It yields the protein CSADRGSNTEAFF. This chain links TRBV29-1 with TRBJ1-1; 10 nucleotides line up with TRBD1. CDR1 is SQVTM, CDR2 ANQGSEA, per germline. The CDR3 consists of 13 residues. Germline trimming cut 7 bases from V and 1 base from J; bases unmatched to any gene: 3.

The chain carries TRBV6-2 or TRBV6-3 and TRBJ1-2; D is unclear. V was shortened by 4 bases and J by 2 bases, with 20 bases between the two germline ends. The CDR3 is made up of 17 amino acids. Germline V gives CDR1 MNHEY, CDR2 SVGEGT. Here the CDR3 reads CASSSAAGLFENYGYTF. In nucleotides, the CDR3 is TGTGCCAGCAGTTCAGCGGCGGGTCTTTTCGAAAACTATGGCTACACCTTC.

This clonotype has a handful of counts. This chain connects TRBV6-5 to TRBJ1-2; a possible D gene is TRBD1 (5 bases). V lost 2 bases to trimming and J lost 3 bases, with 7 bases between them. Germline V gene lookup returns CDR1 MNHEY and CDR2 SVGAGI. The CDR3 is 13 amino acids. CDR3 DNA: TGTGCCAGCAGTTACGGGGACCACTATGGCTACACCTTC. Amino acids: CASSYGDHYGYTF.

This clonotype was found once. The chain recombines TRBV12-3 or TRBV12-4 with TRBJ2-1; D is undetermined. With 5 bases removed from V and 4 bases from J, the gap between germline ends came to 6 bases. The CDR3 consists of 12 residues. For the CDR3, the DNA is TGTGCCAGCAGTCCAGTTTACAATGAGCAGTTCTTC. Translating gives CASSPVYNEQFF.